This T cell receptor (beta chain) was sequenced during a study of identical twins. TCRdb passed the 5' RACE reads through MiXCR, listing each CDR3 protein once. This table has roughly 480,000 distinct CDR3 sequences, around 24% appearing once. This clonotype was picked up many times. The antigen is unknown. Study conclusions and caveats: Twin pairs' shared out-of-frame alpha sequences were enriched in low generation probability. Insertion counts were lower in abundant cord blood beta clonotypes, a trend that memory repertoires did not show.

The CDR3 consists of 14 residues. Between the trimmed V and J ends, which lost 7 bases and 0 bases, there was a span of 11 bases. The same data also went into a second study, on T cells expressing NK-cell markers. That source reports: In several experiments, an anti-gamma-delta TCR antibody restricted sorting to alpha-beta TCR T cells. There remained a lack of clarity about HCMV specificity of expanded NKG2C+ T cell clones.

The chain couples TRBV12-3 or TRBV12-4 to TRBJ2-3; a weak D match, TRBD1 (5 bases). Sequenced sample: CD4+ T cells sorted from blood. The origin of this receptor is a woman aged 18-35 years in good health. CDR3: CASKGSYSTDTQYF. The CDR3 coding sequence is TGTGCCAGCAAGGGGTCCTATAGCACAGATACGCAGTATTTT.